A single sample is the source of the 31 T cell receptor beta chains below, sequenced in a study of blood T cell repertoires in COVID-19. Profiled with immunoSEQ multiplex PCR; TCRdb holds only in-frame clones, not every one. The sample contains around 78,000 clones, roughly 82% of which appear only once. Sequenced: peripheral blood. These receptors were collected from a human donor in a cohort sampled during active COVID-19.

In its sample, this clone was seen a few times. J is TRBJ2-7 and V is TRBV10-2, with D possibly matching TRBD1 (6 bases). The CDR3 loop spans 11 amino acids. With 8 bases removed from V and 7 bases from J, the gap between germline ends came to 12 bases. In germline, CDR1 is WSHSY, CDR2 SAAADI. The CDR3 nucleotides are TGCGCCAGCGGCCGGGACAATGAGCAGTACTTC. It codes for CASGRDNEQYF.

The V and J genes are TRBV9 and TRBJ2-7; no reliable D call. With 0 bases removed from V and 1 base from J, the gap between germline ends came to 8 bases. The CDR3 covers 14 residues. Germline CDR1 SGDLS, CDR2 YYNGEE. The CDR3 protein is CASSVAGKSYEQYF. The CDR3 region has the DNA TGTGCCAGCAGCGTAGCTGGCAAATCCTACGAGCAGTACTTC. Full variable domain (missing parts from reference TRBV9 and TRBJ2-7): DSGVTQTPKHLITATGQRVTLRCSPRSGDLSVYWYQQSLDQGLQFLIQYYNGEERAKGNILERFSAQQFPDLHSELNLSSLELGDSALYFCASSVAGKSYEQYFGPGTRLTVT.

The rearrangement joins TRBV6-5 to TRBJ1-1; a weak D match, TRBD1 (5 bases). Germline loops: CDR1 MNHEY, CDR2 SVGAGI. Trimming removed 7 bases from V and 0 bases from J, with 12 bases in between. This CDR3 region has 14 residues. CDR3 coding DNA: TGTGCCAGCACTCCCAGGGTGATGAACACTGAAGCTTTCTTT. Translation gives CASTPRVMNTEAFF.

The chain's CDR3 is CASSFLKTGAMNTEAFF. The CDR3 nucleotides read TGTGCCAGCAGCTTTTTAAAAACAGGGGCTATGAACACTGAAGCTTTCTTT. The rearrangement joins TRBV5-4 to TRBJ1-1, with 7 bases identical to TRBD1. V shed 2 bases and J 0 bases; nucleotides not matched to a gene: 10. The CDR3 contains 17 residues. The germline V gene has CDR1 SGHNT and CDR2 YYREEE (reference sequence).

The chain joins TRBV19 to TRBJ1-2; D is undetermined. CDR3 size: 12 residues. Germline lookup yields CDR1 LNHDA and CDR2 SQIVND (reference sequence). Trimming stripped 1 base from V and 9 bases from J, with 9 bases between. CDR3 coding DNA: TGTGCCAGTAGTATAGGAGGCTGGAGCTACACCTTC. Translating it yields CASSIGGWSYTF. Full variable domain (missing parts from reference TRBV19 and TRBJ1-2): DGGITQSPKYLFRKEGQNVTLSCEQNLNHDAMYWYRQDPGQGLRLIYYSQIVNDFQKGDIAEGYSVSREKKESFPLTVTSAQKNPTAFYLCASSIGGWSYTFGSGTRLTVV.

The genes are TRBV6-5 and TRBJ1-3, with D tentatively TRBD1 (6 bases). V shed 0 bases and J shed 1 base, with 7 bases lying between them. This CDR3 region has 15 residues. Germline CDR1 and CDR2: MNHEY and SVGAGI. The CDR3 region is CASSYSRGSGNTIYF. CDR3 bases: TGTGCCAGCAGTTACTCCAGGGGTTCTGGAAACACCATATATTTT.

As DNA, the CDR3 is TGCAGCGTACGACAGCTAGATGAAGCTTTCTTT. It encodes CSVRQLDEAFF. The chain employs TRBV29-1 and TRBJ1-1, with D possibly matching TRBD1 (5 bases). CDR1 is SQVTM and CDR2 is ANQGSEA in the germline V gene. This CDR3 comprises 11 residues. V was trimmed by 6 bases and J by 7 bases, leaving 12 bases between them.

This chain uses TRBV6-5 with TRBJ1-2, with 7 bases identical to TRBD1. The CDR3 is 14 residues long. CDR1 is MNHEY and CDR2 is SVGAGI in the germline V gene. Unmatched junction bases numbered 5, after V lost 7 bases and J lost 0 bases. CDR3 DNA: TGTGCCAGCACCCCGGGACAGACTAACTATGGCTACACCTTC. It yields the protein CASTPGQTNYGYTF.

The chain combines TRBV30 with TRBJ2-7; TRBD2 aligns across 9 bases. This CDR3 region has 13 residues. Germline assignment: CDR1 GTSNPN and CDR2 SVGIG (reference sequence). V was pared by 8 bases and J by 6 bases, with 11 bases of the junction left unmatched. CDR3 in DNA: TGTGCCCTCGGGAGCGGGGGGTTCGGCGAGCAGTACTTC. Protein sequence: CALGSGGFGEQYF. The variable domain in full, completed from reference TRBV30 and TRBJ2-7, reads SQTIHQWPATLVQPVGSPLSLECTVEGTSNPNLYWYRQAAGRGLQLLFYSVGIGQISSEVPQNLSASRPQDRQFILSSKKLLLSDSGFYLCALGSGGFGEQYFGPGTRLTVT.

The chain carries TRBV18 and TRBJ1-1, with D maybe TRBD1 (6 bases). Trimming pared 1 base from V and 0 bases from J, leaving 9 bases between. Germline-derived CDR1 and CDR2 are KGHSH and LQKENI. The CDR3 extends over 15 amino acids. The CDR3 DNA reads as TGTGCCAGCTCACCACTCCAGGGGCTGAACACTGAAGCTTTCTTT. Amino acid sequence: CASSPLQGLNTEAFF.

This chain links TRBV29-1 with TRBJ2-2; TRBD2 matches 7 bases. The CDR3 is made up of 13 amino acids. Trimming took 5 bases from V and 4 from J; bases not matched to a gene: 4. CDR1 and CDR2 (germline): SQVTM, ANQGSEA. For the CDR3, the DNA is TGCAGCGTTTCTCGGGAGGTCACCGGGGAGCTGTTTTTT. It encodes CSVSREVTGELFF.

This clone has just one count. In DNA, the CDR3 is TGTGCCATCAGTGACTTCGGGACAGCGGCCTACGAGCAGTACTTC. This gives the protein CAISDFGTAAYEQYF. The chain carries TRBV10-3 and TRBJ2-7; 7 bases line up with TRBD1. Germline CDR1 reads ENHRY; CDR2 reads SYGVKD. The CDR3 covers 15 residues. V gave up 3 bases and J gave up 2 bases; unmatched junction bases: 7.

The genes are TRBV19 and TRBJ1-6; 10 bases match TRBD1. Germline assignment: CDR1 LNHDA and CDR2 SQIVND (reference sequence). After removal of 2 bases from V and 10 bases from J, the junction contained 11 bases not matched to a gene. This CDR3 is built from 17 residues. The CDR3 DNA sequence: TGTGCCAGTAGTATAATTAATAGGACAGGGGGTAGCTCACCCCTCCACTTT. Its translation is CASSIINRTGGSSPLHF.

This chain connects TRBV19 to TRBJ2-3; D remains unclear. CDR1 is LNHDA, CDR2 SQIVND, per germline (reference sequence). The CDR3 covers 15 residues. V was pared by 5 bases and J by 1 base, with 13 bases between. CDR3 DNA: TGTGCCAGTAGTGTCCCCGGTTCCCGCACAGATACGCAGTATTTT. The encoded protein is CASSVPGSRTDTQYF.

The genes are TRBV2 and TRBJ1-3, with D tentatively TRBD1 (6 bases). CDR3 length: 14 amino acids. V lost 7 bases and J 0 bases, leaving 10 bases between the germline ends. Germline V gene lookup returns CDR1 SNHLY and CDR2 FYNNEI. The CDR3 DNA reads as TGTGCCAGCACCCGGACAGTCTCTGGAAACACCATATATTTT. This encodes CASTRTVSGNTIYF.

The chain combines TRBV7-2 with TRBJ2-3, with D possibly TRBD2 on 5 matching bases. This CDR3 spans 16 amino acids. V lost 5 bases to trimming and J lost 2 bases, with 17 bases between them. Germline V gives CDR1 SGHTA, CDR2 FQGNSA. The CDR3 DNA sequence: TGTGCCAGCAGCACCGGAACGGGATATAACACAGATACGCAGTATTTT. As protein: CASSTGTGYNTDTQYF.

The chain combines TRBV19 with TRBJ1-4; a weak D match, TRBD1 (5 bases). The V end was cut by 4 bases, the J end by 5 bases, with 8 bases between. This CDR3 is 13 amino acids long. The germline CDR1 and CDR2 sequences are LNHDA and SQIVND (reference sequence). The CDR3 bases are TGTGCCAGTAGTACAGGGAGGAATGAAAAACTGTTTTTT. Amino acids: CASSTGRNEKLFF.

The chain carries TRBV5-1 and TRBJ1-2; D perhaps matches TRBD1 (6 bases). The V gene's germline CDR1 is SGHRS and CDR2 YFSETQ. Trimming shortened V by 4 bases and J by 5 bases, and 21 bases separated the two germline ends. The length of the CDR3 is 16 residues. CDR3 region: CASSPPGLRRGYGYTF. The CDR3 DNA reads TGCGCCAGCAGCCCCCCCGGGCTCCGAAGGGGGTATGGCTACACCTTC.

The rearrangement links TRBV4-1 to TRBJ2-1, with 13 nucleotides matching TRBD2. The V gene end was trimmed by 4 bases and the J gene end by 7 bases; junction bases not matched to a gene: 10. Germline V CDR1 and CDR2: MGHRA, YSYEKL. The CDR3 covers 17 residues. The CDR3 reads CASSPGGTSGGANEQFF. CDR3 sequence (DNA): TGCGCCAGCAGCCCCGGGGGTACTAGCGGGGGGGCAAATGAGCAGTTCTTC.

V and J are TRBV4-3 and TRBJ2-3; D gene unclear. CDR3 size: 15 residues. Germline CDR1 and CDR2: LGHNA and YSLEER. V gave up 1 base and J gave up 1 base, with 9 bases separating them. DNA for the CDR3: TGCGCCAGCAGCCAAGGCCGGTACGGCACAGATACGCAGTATTTT. Encoded protein: CASSQGRYGTDTQYF.

V and J are TRBV5-1 and TRBJ2-5; weak D call: TRBD1 (6 bases). The CDR3 contains 14 residues. Germline-derived CDR1 and CDR2 are SGHRS and YFSETQ. The V end was cut by 0 bases, the J end by 2 bases, with 8 bases between. In nucleotides, the CDR3 is TGCGCCAGCAGCTTGGGGGACACTCAAGAGACCCAGTACTTC. Its protein is CASSLGDTQETQYF.

The V call is TRBV19, the J call TRBJ2-1; 8 bases are shared with TRBD2. Unmatched junction bases numbered 5, after V lost 6 bases and J lost 1 base. The CDR3 sequence is 15 residues long. The germline gives CDR1 LNHDA, CDR2 SQIVND (reference sequence). Here the CDR3 reads CASRISGDSYNEQFF. CDR3 coding DNA: TGTGCCAGTAGGATTAGCGGGGATTCCTACAATGAGCAGTTCTTC.

The chain's CDR3 is CASRYETGLHEQYF. The CDR3 DNA follows: TGCGCCAGCAGGTACGAGACAGGGCTGCACGAGCAGTACTTC. The genes are TRBV5-1 and TRBJ2-7; 7 nucleotides align to TRBD1. Losses at the gene ends were 5 bases for V and 5 bases for J; bases not matched to a gene: 10. Per germline, CDR1 SGHRS and CDR2 YFSETQ. This CDR3 spans 14 amino acids.

The chain employs TRBV2 and TRBJ2-1; tentative D call: TRBD2 (6 bases). From germline, CDR1 is SNHLY and CDR2 FYNNEI. V was pared by 8 bases and J by 0 bases, with 14 bases between. The CDR3 is made up of 15 amino acids. The CDR3 DNA is TGTGCCAGCCATGCTCTAGCGCTCTCCTACAATGAGCAGTTCTTC. Protein product: CASHALALSYNEQFF. Combining the CDR3 with reference TRBV2 and TRBJ2-1 gives the whole variable domain EPEVTQTPSHQVTQMGQEVILRCVPISNHLYFYWYRQILGQKVEFLVSFYNNEISEKSEIFDDQFSVERPDGSNFTLKIRSTKLEDSAMYFCASHALALSYNEQFFGPGTRLTVL.

The chain joins TRBV20-1 to TRBJ2-3; weak D call: TRBD1 (7 bases). Germline assignment: CDR1 DFQATT and CDR2 SNEGSKA (reference sequence). CDR3 length equals 11 residues. V was shortened by 3 bases and J by 10 bases, with 11 bases between the two germline ends. The CDR3 spells CSARGRGAQYF. The CDR3 DNA reads as TGCAGTGCTAGGGGCAGGGGGGCGCAGTATTTT.

V is TRBV19 and J is TRBJ2-6; no definite D call. The length of the CDR3 is 15 residues. Germline CDR1 is LNHDA and CDR2 is SQIVND (reference sequence). V was clipped by 3 bases and J by 1 base, with 7 bases between them. The CDR3 DNA reads TGTGCCAGTAGTATCATGACATCTGGGGCCAACGTCCTGACTTTC. Residues: CASSIMTSGANVLTF.

This clone occurred a few times. This chain connects TRBV4-1 to TRBJ1-2; D may be TRBD1 (5 bases). V lost 0 bases, J lost 7 bases, and 15 bases lay in between. This CDR3 contains 15 residues. Germline values: CDR1 MGHRA, CDR2 YSYEKL. CDR3 DNA: TGCGCCAGCAGCCAAGAGACAGTAAACACACTTGGCTACACCTTC. The encoded protein is CASSQETVNTLGYTF.

This clone appeared a few times. The chain joins TRBV5-1 to TRBJ2-7; 7 nucleotides align to TRBD2. Germline loops: CDR1 SGHRS, CDR2 YFSETQ. The J segment lost 3 bases and the V segment lost 0 bases, leaving 9 bases of the junction unmatched. The CDR3 has 16 amino acids. In DNA, the CDR3 is TGCGCCAGCAGCTTGGTGTCGGGAGGTGGCAGCTACGAGCAGTACTTC. Protein sequence: CASSLVSGGGSYEQYF. Using reference TRBV5-1 and TRBJ2-7 for the parts outside the CDR3, the full variable domain is KAGVTQTPRYLIKTRGQQVTLSCSPISGHRSVSWYQQTPGQGLQFLFEYFSETQRNKGNFPGRFSGRQFSNSRSEMNVSTLELGDSALYLCASSLVSGGGSYEQYFGPGTRLTVT.

V gene TRBV19 combines with J gene TRBJ1-2, with a possible D match to TRBD1 (6 bases). This CDR3 contains 18 residues. V was pared by 3 bases and J by 0 bases, with 20 bases between. The germline V gene encodes CDR1 LNHDA and CDR2 SQIVND (reference sequence). CDR3 region: CASSIGQLKSLTNYGYTF. DNA of the CDR3: TGTGCCAGTAGTATCGGACAGCTCAAATCCCTAACTAACTATGGCTACACCTTC.

The rearrangement uses TRBV25-1 and TRBJ2-7; D uncertain. CDR1 is MGHDK and CDR2 is SYGVNS in the germline V gene. The CDR3 is made up of 13 amino acids. Trimming pared 10 bases from V and 8 bases from J, leaving 21 bases between. The CDR3 DNA reads TGTGCCACCAGAGAAGAGAATCTTCCCCAGCAGTACTTC. It specifies CATREENLPQQYF.

This clone was detected only a few times. The rearrangement joins TRBV6-5 to TRBJ2-3; 12 nucleotides align to TRBD1. Germline V lookup: CDR1 MNHEY, CDR2 SVGAGI. The V segment lost 2 bases and the J segment 4 bases; nucleotides outside the gene matches: 1. The CDR3 sequence is 15 residues long. The DNA of the CDR3 is TGTGCCAGCAGTTACGGGACAGGGGGCGCAGATACGCAGTATTTT. Amino acid sequence: CASSYGTGGADTQYF.